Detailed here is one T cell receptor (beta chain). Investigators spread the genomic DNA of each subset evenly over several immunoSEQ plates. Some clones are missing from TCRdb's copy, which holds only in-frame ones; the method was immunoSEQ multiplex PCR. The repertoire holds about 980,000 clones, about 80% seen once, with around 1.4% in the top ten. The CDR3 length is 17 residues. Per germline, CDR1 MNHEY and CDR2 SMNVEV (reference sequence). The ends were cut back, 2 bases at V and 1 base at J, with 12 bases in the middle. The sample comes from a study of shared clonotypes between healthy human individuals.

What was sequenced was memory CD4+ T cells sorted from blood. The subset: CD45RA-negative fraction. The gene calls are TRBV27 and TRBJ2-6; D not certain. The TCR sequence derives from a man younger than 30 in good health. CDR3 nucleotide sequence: TGTGCCAGCAGTTTAGGGTCTCCGGTTTCTGGGGCCAACGTCCTGACTTTC. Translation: CASSLGSPVSGANVLTF.